The rows below give T cell receptor beta chains drawn from one sample of a study of T cells in Graves' hyperthyroidism and ophthalmopathy. TCRdb fed the multiplex PCR reads into MiXCR, producing one record per CDR3 protein. The data contain 500,000 to 650,000 distinct CDR3 sequences, 14% of them seen just once; the ten biggest clones take up around 13%. Sample: blood. The receptors here all came from a woman between 50 and 59 years old with Graves' ophthalmopathy. Both conserved end residues are part of each CDR3. The D gene is left open where the match is weak. For some rows the clone size is stated as once, few or many, or as a class when expanded; others skip it.

d_gene	j_gene	abundance	v_gene	CDR3nt	CDR3aa
TRBD2	TRBJ2-3	.	TRBV28	TGTGCCAGCGGTTGGACTAGCGGGAGCCCCACAGATACGCAGTATTTT	CASGWTSGSPTDTQYF
TRBD2	TRBJ2-7	many	TRBV7-3	TGTGCCAGCAGTCCGACCGGGACTAGCGGATCCTACGAGCAGTACTTC	CASSPTGTSGSYEQYF
.	TRBJ1-1	.	TRBV5-1	TGCGCCAGCAGCTTGGAGCTCAGAGGGGGGATTAACACTGAAGCTTTCTTT	CASSLELRGGINTEAFF
TRBD1	TRBJ1-4	many	TRBV13	TGTGCCAGCAGCGGGAGACGGACAGGCTCTAAGAAACTGTTTTTT	CASSGRRTGSKKLFF
TRBD1	TRBJ2-5	many	TRBV12-3/TRBV12-4	TGTGCCAGCAGTTTGCGGACAGGGGGGGTGAAGACCCAGTACTTC	CASSLRTGGVKTQYF
TRBD2	TRBJ2-1	many	TRBV6-1	TGTGCCAGCAGGCCGGGACTAGCCAATGAGCAGTTCTTC	CASRPGLANEQFF
TRBD1	TRBJ2-6	.	TRBV7-9	TGTGCCAGCAGCTTATCGGCTGTGCGGACAGGCCACTCTGGGGCCAACGTCCTGACTTTC	CASSLSAVRTGHSGANVLTF
TRBD1	TRBJ1-4	few	TRBV6-1	TGTGCCAGCAGCGACCGGACAGGCAATGAAAAACTGTTTTTT	CASSDRTGNEKLFF
.	TRBJ2-2	many	TRBV11-1	TGTGCCAGCAATTCGATTCAAGGAGGCACCGGGGAGCTGTTTTTT	CASNSIQGGTGELFF
.	TRBJ2-3	many	TRBV28	TGTGCCAGCAGGAACCCCGGACAGGGAGGGACAGATACGCAGTATTTT	CASRNPGQGGTDTQYF
TRBD2	TRBJ2-5	many	TRBV6-2/TRBV6-3	TGTGCCAGCAGTTATGGGTACAGCATGGGCTACCAAGCGGGGGAGACCCAGTACTTC	CASSYGYSMGYQAGETQYF
.	TRBJ2-7	once	TRBV7-2	TGTGCCAGCAGCTTATTTTTCCGGTTCGGAGGCTCCTACGAGCAGTACTTC	CASSLFFRFGGSYEQYF
TRBD1	TRBJ2-3	many	TRBV7-3	TGTGCCAGCAGCCTACAGGGGTACACAGATACGCAGTATTTT	CASSLQGYTDTQYF
TRBD2	TRBJ2-3	many	TRBV11-2	TGTGCCAGCAGCTATAGCGGGGCAAGCACAGATACGCAGTATTTT	CASSYSGASTDTQYF
TRBD2	TRBJ2-5	.	TRBV20-1	TGCAGTGCTAAGATTAGCGGGAGCCGGGAGACCCAGTACTTC	CSAKISGSRETQYF
.	TRBJ1-5	many	TRBV28	TGTGCCAGCAGTTTAATGGCAGGGCCTCCCTATCAGCCCCAGCATTTT	CASSLMAGPPYQPQHF
TRBD2	TRBJ2-5	many	TRBV4-1	TGCGCCAGCAGCCATGGGAAGACTAGCGGCGAAGAGACCCAGTACTTC	CASSHGKTSGEETQYF
.	TRBJ2-1	.	TRBV9	TGTGCCAGCAGCGAAGACAGTCCCTACAATGAGCAGTTCTTC	CASSEDSPYNEQFF
.	TRBJ2-7	few	TRBV19	TGTGCCAGTAGTGCGACAGGCGTCTCCTCCTACGAGCAGTACTTC	CASSATGVSSYEQYF
TRBD1	TRBJ2-1	.	TRBV7-9	TGTGCCAGCAGCTTAGCTAACAGGGGGGATGAGCAGTTCTTC	CASSLANRGDEQFF
.	TRBJ2-7	.	TRBV19	TGTGCCAGTAGTATGCCGGGACGGTCCTACGAGCAGTACTTC	CASSMPGRSYEQYF
.	TRBJ1-5	many	TRBV12-3/TRBV12-4	TGTGCCAGCAGTTTTCATGTCAGGGGTTGGGAATTAAGCAATCAGCCCCAGCATTTT	CASSFHVRGWELSNQPQHF
.	TRBJ1-1	.	TRBV9	TGTACCAGCAGCGTAACGCGTAACACTGAAGCTTTCTTT	CTSSVTRNTEAFF
TRBD1	TRBJ1-1	few	TRBV6-1	TGTGCCAGCAACCGACAGGGGTACACTGAAGCTTTCTTT	CASNRQGYTEAFF
.	TRBJ1-6	many	TRBV2	TGTGCCACCACCGGGACTAATAATTCACCCCTCCACTTT	CATTGTNNSPLHF
TRBD2	TRBJ2-2	many	TRBV4-2	TGTGCCAGCAAACAACGGGAGGACACCGGGGAGCTGTTTTTT	CASKQREDTGELFF
.	TRBJ1-3	.	TRBV7-8	TGTGCCAGCAGTAGATCTAGGAGGGTGGACACCATATATTTT	CASSRSRRVDTIYF
TRBD2	TRBJ2-7	many	TRBV28	TGTGCCAGCAGCTCCCCAACAGGAGGGACTAGCGGATTCTACGAGCAGTACTTC	CASSSPTGGTSGFYEQYF